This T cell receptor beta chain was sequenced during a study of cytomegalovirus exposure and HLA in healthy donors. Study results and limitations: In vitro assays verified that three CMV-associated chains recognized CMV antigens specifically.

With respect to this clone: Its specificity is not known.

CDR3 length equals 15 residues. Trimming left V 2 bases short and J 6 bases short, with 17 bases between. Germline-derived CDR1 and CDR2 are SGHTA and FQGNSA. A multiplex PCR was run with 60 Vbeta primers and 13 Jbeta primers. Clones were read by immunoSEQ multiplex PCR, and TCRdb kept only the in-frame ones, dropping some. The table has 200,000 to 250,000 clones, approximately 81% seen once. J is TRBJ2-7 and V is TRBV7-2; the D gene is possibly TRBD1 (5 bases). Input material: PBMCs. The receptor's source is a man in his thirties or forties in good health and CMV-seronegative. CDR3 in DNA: TGTGCCAGCAGCTTATCCCGACAGTTTGGAAGCGAGCAGTACTTC. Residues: CASSLSRQFGSEQYF.